This is a list of T cell receptor beta chains from one sample in a study of T cells after yellow fever vaccination. TCRdb reanalysed the 5' RACE reads using MiXCR and keeps one entry per CDR3 protein. The sample lists some 240,000 distinct CDR3 sequences, roughly 3.5% occurring once. Sequences were derived from PBMCs, sampled 15 days after the yellow fever booster vaccination. These receptor sequences come from a man younger than 35 who received the YFV17D yellow fever vaccine. CDR3s leave out the opening cysteine and the closing phenylalanine or tryptophan. The D gene is left open where the match is weak.

D gene	J gene	V gene	CDR3 protein
TRBD1	TRBJ2-5	TRBV20-1	SARGDRGGTGQETQY
-	TRBJ2-2	TRBV7-9	ASSPGAVAGELF
TRBD1	TRBJ2-3	TRBV15	ATSRRRTGNTDTQY
-	TRBJ1-1	TRBV20-1	SARDEGGAKAF
-	TRBJ1-6	TRBV12-3/TRBV12-4	ASSLESGRYYNSPLH
-	TRBJ2-3	TRBV19	ASSGRGLWTDTQY
TRBD2	TRBJ2-1	TRBV20-1	SASPSGGIVF
-	TRBJ1-6	TRBV6-5	ASSSQFTGGYNSPLH
-	TRBJ2-5	TRBV20-1	SAFPGLSQETQY
TRBD1	TRBJ1-6	TRBV5-5	ASSEGTGHSPLH